These T cell receptor beta chains were read from a single sample in a study of B cell selection in AIRE deficiency. Data came from immunoSEQ multiplex PCR; TCRdb stores just in-frame clones and leaves some out. This table has 11,000 to 15,000 clones, about 92% appearing once. Sample: Tregs sorted from PBMCs. These receptors all come from a human donor with AIRE deficiency. The CDR3 runs from the conserved cysteine through the conserved F or W. The D gene is left open where the match is weak. For some rows the clone size is stated as once, few or many, or as a class when expanded; others skip it.

clone size: .; D gene: .; V gene: TRBV7-9; J gene: TRBJ2-7; CDR3 protein: CASSRTYAYEQYF; CDR3 DNA: TGTGCCAGCAGCCGGACTTATGCCTACGAGCAGTACTTC
clone size: .; D gene: TRBD1; V gene: TRBV19; J gene: TRBJ1-5; CDR3 protein: CASSFGDRVNQPQHF; CDR3 DNA: TGTGCCAGTAGTTTCGGGGACAGGGTAAATCAGCCCCAGCATTTT
clone size: .; D gene: .; V gene: TRBV19; J gene: TRBJ1-2; CDR3 protein: CASSIHYGYTF; CDR3 DNA: TGTGCCAGTAGTATACACTATGGCTACACCTTC
clone size: .; D gene: .; V gene: TRBV4-2; J gene: TRBJ2-7; CDR3 protein: CASSPGPSGTRSSYEQYF; CDR3 DNA: TGTGCCAGCAGCCCTGGGCCATCCGGGACAAGAAGCTCCTACGAGCAGTACTTC
clone size: .; D gene: TRBD2; V gene: TRBV4-3; J gene: TRBJ2-7; CDR3 protein: CASSQGWTSGSNEQYF; CDR3 DNA: TGCGCCAGCAGCCAAGGATGGACTAGCGGGAGCAACGAGCAGTACTTC
clone size: .; D gene: TRBD1; V gene: TRBV7-9; J gene: TRBJ1-2; CDR3 protein: CASSRATWGDSYGYTF; CDR3 DNA: TGTGCCAGCAGCCGAGCGACGTGGGGGGACAGCTATGGCTACACCTTC
clone size: .; D gene: TRBD1; V gene: TRBV7-2; J gene: TRBJ1-5; CDR3 protein: CASSLRQGARANQPQHF; CDR3 DNA: TGTGCCAGCAGCTTACGGCAGGGGGCGCGAGCCAATCAGCCCCAGCATTTT
clone size: .; D gene: .; V gene: TRBV28; J gene: TRBJ1-2; CDR3 protein: CASSLKPGLDGYTF; CDR3 DNA: TGTGCCAGCAGTTTAAAGCCGGGTTTGGATGGCTACACCTTC
clone size: .; D gene: .; V gene: TRBV28; J gene: TRBJ1-2; CDR3 protein: CASGLDGYTF; CDR3 DNA: TGTGCCAGCGGGCTAGATGGCTACACCTTC
clone size: .; D gene: .; V gene: TRBV27; J gene: TRBJ2-2; CDR3 protein: CASSQRGTNTGELFF; CDR3 DNA: TGTGCCAGCAGCCAGAGGGGGACGAACACCGGGGAGCTGTTTTTT
clone size: .; D gene: TRBD2; V gene: TRBV6-5; J gene: TRBJ2-1; CDR3 protein: CASSLDGLGGNEQFF; CDR3 DNA: TGTGCCAGCAGTTTGGATGGTCTGGGAGGGAATGAGCAGTTCTTC
clone size: .; D gene: .; V gene: TRBV6-4; J gene: TRBJ1-2; CDR3 protein: CASRRYATGSYGYTF; CDR3 DNA: TGTGCCAGCAGACGCTACGCAACAGGGAGCTATGGCTACACCTTC
clone size: .; D gene: TRBD1; V gene: TRBV5-1; J gene: TRBJ1-4; CDR3 protein: CASSRDSEKLFF; CDR3 DNA: TGCGCCAGCAGCCGGGACAGTGAAAAACTGTTTTTT
clone size: .; D gene: .; V gene: TRBV18; J gene: TRBJ1-1; CDR3 protein: CASSPGGPMNTEAFF; CDR3 DNA: TGTGCCAGCTCACCGGGAGGACCGATGAACACTGAAGCTTTCTTT
clone size: .; D gene: .; V gene: TRBV5-8; J gene: TRBJ2-5; CDR3 protein: CASSFRQNQETQYF; CDR3 DNA: TGTGCCAGCAGCTTCCGACAAAACCAAGAGACCCAGTACTTC
clone size: .; D gene: .; V gene: TRBV27; J gene: TRBJ2-3; CDR3 protein: CASHQLGRGTDTQYF; CDR3 DNA: TGTGCCAGCCACCAATTGGGGCGGGGCACAGATACGCAGTATTTT
clone size: .; D gene: TRBD1; V gene: TRBV6-6; J gene: TRBJ1-3; CDR3 protein: CASSYSTGSANTIYF; CDR3 DNA: TGTGCCAGCAGTTACTCGACAGGGTCTGCAAACACCATATATTTT
clone size: .; D gene: .; V gene: TRBV10-3; J gene: TRBJ2-5; CDR3 protein: CAISGTRAVETQYF; CDR3 DNA: TGTGCCATCAGTGGTACCCGGGCGGTAGAGACCCAGTACTTC
clone size: .; D gene: TRBD2; V gene: TRBV7-2; J gene: TRBJ2-5; CDR3 protein: CASSLRTSGRQTQYF; CDR3 DNA: TGTGCCAGCAGCTTAAGGACTAGCGGGAGACAGACCCAGTACTTC
clone size: .; D gene: .; V gene: TRBV29-1; J gene: TRBJ2-2; CDR3 protein: CSVAGQTNTGELFF; CDR3 DNA: TGCAGCGTTGCCGGGCAGACGAACACCGGGGAGCTGTTTTTT
clone size: once; D gene: .; V gene: TRBV7-9; J gene: TRBJ1-2; CDR3 protein: CASSLGLGGYTF; CDR3 DNA: TGTGCCAGCAGCTTAGGACTAGGAGGCTACACCTTC
clone size: .; D gene: TRBD2; V gene: TRBV27; J gene: TRBJ2-7; CDR3 protein: CASSLRPQLAGVQGGRGSYEQYF; CDR3 DNA: TGTGCCAGCAGTTTACGACCCCAACTAGCGGGAGTTCAGGGTGGTAGGGGCTCCTACGAGCAGTACTTC
clone size: few; D gene: .; V gene: TRBV6-1; J gene: TRBJ2-1; CDR3 protein: CASSAFLRVVSNEQFF; CDR3 DNA: TGTGCCAGCAGTGCGTTCCTGCGGGTGGTTTCCAATGAGCAGTTCTTC
clone size: .; D gene: TRBD1; V gene: TRBV28; J gene: TRBJ2-6; CDR3 protein: CASRPGQGLSGANVLTF; CDR3 DNA: TGTGCCAGCAGGCCGGGACAGGGCCTTTCTGGGGCCAACGTCCTGACTTTC
clone size: .; D gene: .; V gene: TRBV5-5; J gene: TRBJ2-3; CDR3 protein: CASNLGGRLGTDTQYF; CDR3 DNA: TGTGCCAGCAACCTCGGGGGGCGGCTAGGCACAGATACGCAGTATTTT
clone size: .; D gene: .; V gene: TRBV6-5; J gene: TRBJ2-7; CDR3 protein: CASSYWGSGQRQYF; CDR3 DNA: TGTGCCAGCAGTTATTGGGGGAGCGGTCAGAGGCAGTACTTC
clone size: .; D gene: .; V gene: TRBV30; J gene: TRBJ1-5; CDR3 protein: CAWSYQGNQPQHF; CDR3 DNA: TGTGCCTGGAGTTACCAGGGCAATCAGCCCCAGCATTTT
clone size: few; D gene: TRBD1; V gene: TRBV5-6; J gene: TRBJ1-1; CDR3 protein: CASSPGTGAMNTEAFF; CDR3 DNA: TGTGCCAGCAGCCCCGGGACAGGGGCCATGAACACTGAAGCTTTCTTT
clone size: .; D gene: TRBD2; V gene: TRBV27; J gene: TRBJ2-1; CDR3 protein: CASSWLAGGHEQFF; CDR3 DNA: TGTGCCAGCAGTTGGCTAGCGGGAGGGCACGAGCAGTTCTTC
clone size: .; D gene: .; V gene: TRBV11-2; J gene: TRBJ1-1; CDR3 protein: CASSLTGTEAFF; CDR3 DNA: TGTGCCAGCAGCTTAACGGGCACTGAAGCTTTCTTT
clone size: .; D gene: TRBD2; V gene: TRBV18; J gene: TRBJ2-2; CDR3 protein: CASSPPGAGADTGELFF; CDR3 DNA: TGTGCCAGCTCACCACCGGGCGCGGGAGCCGACACCGGGGAGCTGTTTTTT
clone size: .; D gene: .; V gene: TRBV7-9; J gene: TRBJ2-3; CDR3 protein: CASSLRSPGPLSVQYF; CDR3 DNA: TGTGCCAGCAGCCTCAGGAGTCCGGGACCCCTGTCAGTGCAGTATTTT
clone size: .; D gene: TRBD2; V gene: TRBV29-1; J gene: TRBJ2-1; CDR3 protein: CSETGGLYNEQFF; CDR3 DNA: TGCAGCGAGACGGGGGGACTCTACAATGAGCAGTTCTTC
clone size: .; D gene: .; V gene: TRBV10-3; J gene: TRBJ2-5; CDR3 protein: CAISGTAQETQYF; CDR3 DNA: TGTGCCATCAGTGGGACGGCCCAAGAGACCCAGTACTTC
clone size: .; D gene: TRBD2; V gene: TRBV7-3; J gene: TRBJ2-1; CDR3 protein: CASSPRLAGGYNEQFF; CDR3 DNA: TGTGCCAGCAGCCCCCGACTAGCGGGAGGCTACAATGAGCAGTTCTTC
clone size: .; D gene: .; V gene: TRBV6-1; J gene: TRBJ2-7; CDR3 protein: CASSEAAVRPYEQYF; CDR3 DNA: TGTGCCAGCAGTGAAGCGGCGGTAAGGCCCTACGAGCAGTACTTC
clone size: .; D gene: .; V gene: TRBV7-9; J gene: TRBJ2-1; CDR3 protein: CASSVSWTSDEQFF; CDR3 DNA: TGTGCCAGCAGCGTATCCTGGACGTCCGATGAGCAGTTCTTC
clone size: once; D gene: .; V gene: TRBV18; J gene: TRBJ2-7; CDR3 protein: CASSPSWKYEQYF; CDR3 DNA: TGTGCCAGCTCACCATCGTGGAAGTACGAGCAGTACTTC
clone size: .; D gene: .; V gene: TRBV28; J gene: TRBJ2-6; CDR3 protein: CASRLQGANVLTF; CDR3 DNA: TGTGCCAGCAGACTCCAGGGGGCCAACGTCCTGACTTTC
clone size: .; D gene: .; V gene: TRBV27; J gene: TRBJ1-3; CDR3 protein: CASSLSTRAGTIYF; CDR3 DNA: TGTGCCAGCAGTTTATCTACCAGGGCGGGCACCATATATTTT
clone size: .; D gene: TRBD2; V gene: TRBV9; J gene: TRBJ2-3; CDR3 protein: CASSIGTSGRIDTQYF; CDR3 DNA: TGTGCCAGCAGCATCGGGACTAGCGGGAGGATAGATACGCAGTATTTT
clone size: .; D gene: .; V gene: TRBV19; J gene: TRBJ1-3; CDR3 protein: CASGGGNTIYF; CDR3 DNA: TGTGCCAGTGGAGGGGGAAACACCATATATTTT
clone size: once; D gene: .; V gene: TRBV28; J gene: TRBJ2-2; CDR3 protein: CASSLSRTALPKGELFF; CDR3 DNA: TGTGCCAGCAGTTTGTCCCGGACAGCCCTGCCCAAGGGGGAGCTGTTTTTT
clone size: .; D gene: .; V gene: TRBV7-9; J gene: TRBJ1-4; CDR3 protein: CASSLTRATNEKLFF; CDR3 DNA: TGTGCCAGCAGTTTAACGAGAGCAACTAATGAAAAACTGTTTTTT
clone size: few; D gene: TRBD1; V gene: TRBV6-6; J gene: TRBJ2-4; CDR3 protein: CASSNRQGGGIIQYF; CDR3 DNA: TGTGCCAGCAGTAACCGACAGGGGGGCGGTATCATTCAGTACTTC
clone size: .; D gene: .; V gene: TRBV27; J gene: TRBJ1-1; CDR3 protein: CASTSRQMNTEAFF; CDR3 DNA: TGTGCCAGCACCTCTCGTCAGATGAACACTGAAGCTTTCTTT
clone size: .; D gene: .; V gene: TRBV16; J gene: TRBJ1-6; CDR3 protein: CASSPGSGSPLHF; CDR3 DNA: TGTGCCAGCAGCCCAGGGTCGGGATCACCCCTCCACTTT
clone size: .; D gene: .; V gene: TRBV7-3; J gene: TRBJ2-1; CDR3 protein: CASSLTRDNEQFF; CDR3 DNA: TGTGCCAGCAGCCTAACCCGGGACAATGAGCAGTTCTTC